The 32 T cell receptor beta chains in this list originate from one sample, sequenced in a study. TCRdb re-called the 5' RACE reads with MiXCR, one entry per CDR3 protein. The data contain over 25,000 distinct CDR3 sequences, approximately 27% of them singletons. The specimen was naive CD4+ T cells sorted from a lymph node. As to subset: naive CD4+ T cells, CD4+CD45RA+CD25-. The source of these receptors is a female donor with breast cancer.

This clonotype showed up just a few times. The chain employs TRBV11-3 and TRBJ2-1; TRBD1 aligns across 8 bases. This CDR3 spans 15 amino acids. Germline V gene data show CDR1 as SGHNT and CDR2 as YENEEA. V dropped 5 bases and J dropped 0; count of bases not matched to a gene: 3. In nucleotides, the CDR3 is TGTGCCAGCAGCATAACAGGGGGCTCCTACAATGAGCAGTTCTTC. This gives the protein CASSITGGSYNEQFF.

The sample holds many counts of this clonotype. The chain carries TRBV6-6 and TRBJ2-7, with D perhaps TRBD1 (5 bases). Germline CDR1 is MNHNY and CDR2 is SVGAGI (reference sequence). Trimming pared 7 bases from V and 7 bases from J, leaving 14 bases between. The length of the CDR3 is 12 residues. The CDR3 region is CASTLIPGEQYF. The CDR3 DNA sequence: TGTGCCAGCACCCTGATCCCAGGGGAGCAGTACTTC.

This clonotype was counted a few times. The chain is built from TRBV20-1 and TRBJ2-1; D gene ambiguous. The CDR3 sequence is 15 residues long. The V end was cut by 0 bases, the J end by 0 bases, with 9 bases between. Germline V CDR1 and CDR2: DFQATT, SNEGSKA (reference sequence). CDR3 DNA: TGCAGTGCTAGAGATTTTAGGACCTCCTACAATGAGCAGTTCTTC. It yields the protein CSARDFRTSYNEQFF.

This clonotype was counted at least ten times. V usage is TRBV5-1 and J usage is TRBJ2-7; D may be TRBD1 or TRBD2 (5 bases each). This CDR3 is built from 14 residues. Germline lookup yields CDR1 SGHRS and CDR2 YFSETQ. V was trimmed by 4 bases and J by 0 bases, leaving 11 bases between them. CDR3 residues: CASSRDASSYEQYF. Here the CDR3 DNA reads TGCGCCAGCAGCCGGGACGCATCCTCCTACGAGCAGTACTTC. The entire variable domain, with the rest obtained from reference TRBV5-1 and TRBJ2-7, is as follows: KAGVTQTPRYLIKTRGQQVTLSCSPISGHRSVSWYQQTPGQGLQFLFEYFSETQRNKGNFPGRFSGRQFSNSRSEMNVSTLELGDSALYLCASSRDASSYEQYFGPGTRLTVT.

This clonotype was recorded only once. Possible read error: a much larger clone is one base away. V is TRBV9 and J is TRBJ1-1, with TRBD1 matching over 7 bases. The CDR3 loop spans 16 amino acids. The V gene end was trimmed by 3 bases and the J gene end by 2 bases; junction bases not matched to a gene: 10. Germline V lookup: CDR1 SGDLS, CDR2 YYNGEE. The CDR3 loop is CASSAQLTGINTEAFF. CDR3 bases: TGTGCCAGCAGCGCGCAACTGACAGGGATAAACACTGAAGCTTTCTTT.

The V and J genes are TRBV27 and TRBJ1-1; tentatively, D is TRBD1 (6 bases). The CDR3 length is 14 residues. V shed 4 bases and J shed 6 bases, with 15 bases lying between them. The germline V gene encodes CDR1 MNHEY and CDR2 SMNVEV (reference sequence). CDR3 sequence reads: CASSWGGRQAEAFF. The CDR3 region has the DNA TGTGCCAGCAGTTGGGGGGGGCGACAGGCTGAAGCTTTCTTT.

The table lists this clonotype with many counts. V gene TRBV5-1 combines with J gene TRBJ2-1; 7 positions match TRBD1. V lost 3 bases and J lost 9; bases outside the gene matches: 3. Per the germline V gene, CDR1 is SGHRS and CDR2 is YFSETQ. The CDR3 has 12 amino acids. The CDR3 reads CASSSHRGEQFF. For the CDR3, the DNA is TGCGCCAGCAGCTCGCACAGGGGTGAGCAGTTCTTC.

Comments on this clonotype: The missing conserved phenylalanine or tryptophan at the end of this CDR3 makes a read error likely. V usage is TRBV4-1 and J usage is TRBJ1-1; no clear D gene. The V end lost 0 bases, the J end lost 1 base, and 6 bases lay between the germline ends. Germline loops: CDR1 MGHRA, CDR2 YSYEKL. The CDR3 is 14 residues long. The CDR3 DNA reads TGCGCCAGCAGCCAAGATCGGGGGAACACTGAAGCTTTCTTG. Translated: CASSQDRGNTEAFL.

J is TRBJ2-1 and V is TRBV20-1; TRBD2 agrees at 10 bases. This CDR3 contains 16 residues. Looked up from germline, CDR1 is DFQATT and CDR2 is SNEGSKA (reference sequence). The V and J ends lost 1 base and 7 bases, in that order; junction bases with no gene match: 10. The DNA of the CDR3 is TGCAGTGCTAGAGTGCCATTAGCGGGGGGTTGGAATGAGCAGTTCTTC. Translated, it gives CSARVPLAGGWNEQFF.

This clonotype has a handful of counts. J is TRBJ2-3 and V is TRBV10-3; 14 bases are shared with TRBD2. From germline, CDR1 is ENHRY and CDR2 SYGVKD. CDR3 length equals 16 residues. The V segment lost 3 bases and the J segment 4 bases; nucleotides outside the gene matches: 3. In DNA, the CDR3 is TGTGCCATCAGTGATGGGACTAGCGGGAGTGCAGATACGCAGTATTTT. Protein product: CAISDGTSGSADTQYF.

The rearrangement joins TRBV20-1 to TRBJ1-6; D call uncertain. The CDR3 is made up of 12 amino acids. The germline CDR1 and CDR2 sequences are DFQATT and SNEGSKA (reference sequence). The V and J ends lost 0 bases and 3 bases respectively, with 0 bases between them. The CDR3 region is CSARDYNSPLHF. CDR3 bases: TGCAGTGCTAGAGACTATAATTCACCCCTCCACTTT.

This chain connects TRBV28 to TRBJ2-7; D remains unclear. CDR1 MDHEN and CDR2 SYDVKM come from the germline V gene. Trimming left V 6 bases short and J 6 bases short, with 21 bases between. CDR3 length: 15 residues. CDR3 sequence (DNA): TGTGCCAGCAGCCCAACTTTCGCTTTGTCGGTCGAGCAGTACTTC. Its protein product is CASSPTFALSVEQYF.

The V and J genes are TRBV3-1 and TRBJ2-2, with D hard to call. V was trimmed by 1 base and J by 2 bases, leaving 5 bases between them. From germline, CDR1 is LGHDT and CDR2 YNNKEL (reference sequence). This CDR3 is built from 14 residues. The CDR3, as DNA: TGTGCCAGCAGCCAAGTCATTAACACCGGGGAGCTGTTTTTT. Its translation is CASSQVINTGELFF.

In its sample, this clonotype was seen a few times. The chain combines TRBV20-1 with TRBJ1-5, with TRBD1 matching over 8 bases. Germline CDR1 and CDR2: DFQATT and SNEGSKA (reference sequence). The CDR3 has 17 residues. The V gene end was trimmed by 6 bases and the J gene end by 0 bases; junction bases not matched to a gene: 13. The CDR3, as DNA: TGCAGTGCCACAGGGGGGGGACAAATCTATAGCAATCAGCCCCAGCATTTT. The encoded protein is CSATGGGQIYSNQPQHF.

This clonotype was recorded at least ten times. The chain combines TRBV6-1 with TRBJ2-1, with D perhaps matching TRBD1 (6 bases). Trimming removed 6 bases at V and 8 bases at J, with 14 bases between. Looked up from germline, CDR1 is MNHNS and CDR2 is SASEGT. The CDR3 loop spans 13 amino acids. The CDR3 coding sequence is TGTGCCAGCAGCGCAGGGGTCTGGTATGAGCAGTTCTTC. Translating gives CASSAGVWYEQFF.

This clonotype is medium-sized within its sample. The CDR3 region is CAGGTTLYNEQFF. For the CDR3, the DNA is TGTGCCGGTGGGACTACCTTATACAATGAGCAGTTCTTC. The chain carries TRBV12-3 or TRBV12-4 and TRBJ2-1, with 7 bases that match TRBD2. V gave up 11 bases and J gave up 4 bases; unmatched junction bases: 8. The CDR3 is 13 amino acids.

This rearrangement joins TRBV10-3 to TRBJ2-7; the D gene is possibly TRBD1 (5 bases). CDR3 size: 15 residues. CDR1 and CDR2 (germline): ENHRY, SYGVKD. The V end was cut by 3 bases, the J end by 5 bases, with 17 bases between. This chain's CDR3 is CAISDLVEGDDEQYF. The DNA of the CDR3 is TGTGCCATCAGTGACCTCGTTGAAGGGGATGACGAGCAGTACTTC.

This chain connects TRBV20-1 to TRBJ1-3, with D perhaps matching TRBD1 (5 bases). Germline assignment: CDR1 DFQATT and CDR2 SNEGSKA (reference sequence). The V gene lost 1 base and the J gene lost 9 bases, with 16 bases spanning the gap. There are 14 residues in the CDR3. DNA for the CDR3: TGCAGTGCTAGAGTTCCCACGGGGGAGGGCACCATATATTTT. It specifies CSARVPTGEGTIYF.

This clonotype was seen a few times. For the CDR3, the DNA is TGCGCCAGCAGCTACCAGGGGGCGCGTGGCTACACCTTC. Residues: CASSYQGARGYTF. The chain employs TRBV4-1 and TRBJ1-2; 8 bases are a match to TRBD1. The CDR3 is made up of 13 amino acids. Germline V gene lookup returns CDR1 MGHRA and CDR2 YSYEKL. With V trimmed by 5 bases and J by 7 bases, 6 bases remained unmatched.

By sample share, this clonotype is medium-sized (0.01 to 0.1%). The rearrangement links TRBV20-1 to TRBJ2-1; possibly TRBD2 for D (5 bases). The CDR3 has 14 amino acids. The ends were cut back, 1 base at V and 7 bases at J, with 14 bases in the middle. The germline CDR1 and CDR2 sequences are DFQATT and SNEGSKA (reference sequence). The chain's CDR3 is CSARGGPRGNEQFF. CDR3 bases: TGCAGTGCTAGAGGCGGGCCCAGAGGTAATGAGCAGTTCTTC.

This clonotype was picked up a small number of times. The V gene is TRBV3-1, the J gene TRBJ2-7, with D possibly TRBD1 on 5 matching bases. Germline CDR1 and CDR2: LGHDT and YNNKEL (reference sequence). There are 14 residues in the CDR3. V was cut by 2 bases and J by 4 bases, with 12 bases left in between. CDR3 in amino acids: CASSQLLGAYEQYF. The CDR3 DNA is TGTGCCAGCAGCCAACTCCTTGGGGCTTACGAGCAGTACTTC.

The CDR3 reads CASSVDLQPGNTIYF. CDR3 nucleotide sequence: TGCGCCAGCAGTGTTGACCTACAGCCTGGAAACACCATATATTTT. V is TRBV5-1 and J is TRBJ1-3; the D is unclear. The CDR3 is 15 residues long. Germline values: CDR1 SGHRS, CDR2 YFSETQ. V was trimmed by 5 bases and J by 2 bases, leaving 14 bases between them.

This sequence joins TRBV7-3 and TRBJ2-3, with 8 bases fitting TRBD1. Germline V gives CDR1 SGHTA, CDR2 FQGTGA. The V and J ends lost 4 bases and 1 base, in that order; junction bases with no gene match: 7. The CDR3 is 16 amino acids. The CDR3, as DNA: TGTGCCAGCAGCTACCTCCCGGGACAGGGCACAGATACGCAGTATTTT. Amino acids: CASSYLPGQGTDTQYF.

In the case of this clonotype: A much larger clonotype is one base distant, so this may be a read error. CDR3 in DNA: TGCGCCAGCAGCCAAGGGGTCCAAGAGATCCAGTACTTC. Protein sequence: CASSQGVQEIQYF. The chain joins TRBV4-1 to TRBJ2-5; D is unclear. From germline, CDR1 is MGHRA and CDR2 YSYEKL. The CDR3 runs to 13 residues.

There are a few counts of this clonotype. V usage is TRBV12-3 or TRBV12-4 and J usage is TRBJ1-2; no clear D gene. CDR3 length: 14 amino acids. V lost 6 bases, J lost 2 bases, and 13 bases lay in between. CDR3 coding DNA: TGTGCCAGCAGCCCCAACACATTCAACTATGGCTACACCTTC. It specifies CASSPNTFNYGYTF.

The J gene is TRBJ2-7, the V gene TRBV6-1; no firm D call. Germline loops: CDR1 MNHNS, CDR2 SASEGT. V was trimmed by 0 bases and J by 5 bases, leaving 5 bases between them. The CDR3 covers 12 residues. The CDR3 DNA follows: TGTGCCAGCAGTGAAGCGGGTCACGAGCAGTACTTC. This codes for CASSEAGHEQYF.

This chain connects TRBV7-9 to TRBJ2-1; D is possibly TRBD1 or TRBD2 (5 bases each). This CDR3 has 12 residues. V lost 8 bases and J 9 bases, leaving 14 bases between the germline ends. Germline loops: CDR1 SEHNR, CDR2 FQNEAQ (reference sequence). The CDR3, as DNA: TGTGCCAGCGCCAACGGGGCGACTGAGCAGTTCTTC. Its translation: CASANGATEQFF.

In its sample, this clonotype was seen a few times. The chain links TRBV5-6 to TRBJ1-3; D is undetermined. The CDR3 is made up of 15 amino acids. V gave up 0 bases and J gave up 0 bases, with 7 bases separating them. Germline V lookup: CDR1 SGHDT, CDR2 YYEEEE. CDR3 residues: CASSLDAASGNTIYF. Here the CDR3 DNA reads TGTGCCAGCAGCTTGGACGCAGCCTCTGGAAACACCATATATTTT.

This clonotype has only one observation. A read error is possible here, since a much larger clone lies one base away. V is TRBV4-3 and J is TRBJ2-3; D gene unclear. With 0 bases removed from V and 7 bases from J, the gap between germline ends came to 17 bases. The germline V gene encodes CDR1 LGHNA and CDR2 YSLEER. This CDR3 has 16 residues. The CDR3 protein is CASSQDSETLGNTQYF. DNA for the CDR3: TGCGCCAGCAGCCAAGATTCAGAGACCTTGGGAAATACGCAGTATTTT.

Comments on this clonotype: A read error may explain this, as a much larger clone is one base away. The rearrangement links TRBV4-1 to TRBJ1-4; perhaps TRBD1 as D (6 bases). Germline V gene lookup returns CDR1 MGHRA and CDR2 YSYEKL. CDR3 length: 18 amino acids. Here the CDR3 reads CASSQDPPSGATNEKLIF. The CDR3, as DNA: TGCGCCAGCAGCCAAGATCCTCCCTCAGGGGCAACTAATGAAAAACTGATTTTT.

This clonotype was seen a few times. This chain joins TRBV5-1 and TRBJ2-1; D gene ambiguous. The germline gives CDR1 SGHRS, CDR2 YFSETQ. Between the trimmed V and J ends, which lost 6 bases and 6 bases, there was a span of 16 bases. The CDR3 covers 14 residues. CDR3: CASKISGPSNEQFF. For the CDR3, the DNA is TGCGCCAGCAAGATTAGTGGGCCGAGCAATGAGCAGTTCTTC.

In its sample, this clonotype was seen a few times. This chain uses TRBV7-2 with TRBJ1-4, with 7 bases aligning to TRBD1. Germline values: CDR1 SGHTA, CDR2 FQGNSA. V lost 3 bases, J lost 5 bases, and 9 bases stayed unmatched. The CDR3 consists of 16 residues. CDR3: CASSLETGIFNEKLFF. Written as DNA, the CDR3 is TGTGCCAGCAGCTTGGAGACAGGGATATTCAATGAAAAACTGTTTTTT.